This T cell receptor (beta chain) was recorded in a study of blood T cell repertoires in COVID-19. With 3 bases removed from V and 5 bases from J, the gap between germline ends came to 9 bases. The CDR3 spans 13 residues. In germline, CDR1 is SGDLS, CDR2 YYNGEE. Assay: immunoSEQ multiplex PCR; the TCRdb copy retains only in-frame clones and omits some. The table lists about 110,000 clones, approximately 92% of them singletons. Sequencing input: peripheral blood. This receptor was taken from an elderly woman with acute or convalescent COVID-19. The rearrangement links TRBV9 to TRBJ1-5; no clear D gene. The CDR3 DNA sequence: TGTGCCAGCAGCGAGACTGAGGATCAGCCCCAGCATTTT. As protein: CASSETEDQPQHF.